This TCR beta chain stems from a study of blood T cell repertoires in COVID-19. Across the whole study: COVID-19 samples from acute and convalescent phases originated in the United States, Italy and Spain.

The germline V gene has CDR1 SGHTS and CDR2 YDEGEE. V shed 0 bases and J shed 1 base, with 6 bases lying between them. The CDR3 has 14 residues. The method was immunoSEQ multiplex PCR; TCRdb's version includes in-frame clones alone and lacks a portion of them. The data contain over 150,000 clones, about 80% of them singletons. Participants spanned ages about 18 to 90 years and resided in roughly 26 US areas. The V call is TRBV5-8, the J call TRBJ2-3; no firm D call. This clonotype was sampled from a woman in her 70s in a cohort exposed to, infected with or recovered from COVID-19 (not recorded which). The sample was PBMCs or T cells enriched from blood (not recorded which). CDR3 sequence: CASSLAGRTDTQYF. The CDR3 DNA reads TGTGCCAGCAGCTTGGCAGGCCGCACAGATACGCAGTATTTT.